This paragraph covers one T cell receptor (beta chain) sequence. This entry belongs to a study of T cell responses to AZD1222 COVID-19 vaccine. Study-level background: Pooled together were second doses at about 4 or about 12 weeks.

Germline V CDR1 and CDR2: SEHNR, FQNEAQ (reference sequence). Trimming left V 3 bases short and J 2 bases short, with 7 bases between. This CDR3 spans 13 amino acids. Repertoires were generated with immunoSEQ multiplex PCR, while TCRdb's copy carries only in-frame clones and drops some. The table includes some 120,000 clones, 85% to 90% detected once. Sequences were derived from peripheral blood, sampled on day 0 of AZD1222 vaccination. The chain combines TRBV7-9 with TRBJ1-2, with no clear D. The sequence was collected from an adult in good health. CDR3 nucleotide sequence: TGTGCCAGCAGCTTTGACGGAAACTATGGCTACACCTTC. It codes for CASSFDGNYGYTF.